The 27 T cell receptor beta chains presented below share a single source sample, sequenced in a study of blood T cells in healthy people across ages. Combining a sample-barcoded 5' primer with a J-beta primer mix, a second PCR ran for about 7 to 11 cycles. TCRdb itself ran the 5' RACE reads through MiXCR, one entry per CDR3 protein. This table has roughly 720,000 distinct CDR3 sequences, about 53% appearing once. Specimen: blood. All receptors derive from an older man in good health.

This clonotype has only a few counts. This rearrangement joins TRBV6-5 to TRBJ2-7; either TRBD1 or TRBD2 may fit D (6 bases each). Trimming left V 9 bases short and J 2 bases short, with 17 bases between. This CDR3 spans 14 amino acids. Looked up from germline, CDR1 is MNHEY and CDR2 is SVGAGI. CDR3 coding DNA: TGTGCCAGTGTCGGGACTGGGGGCGCCTACGAGCAGTACTTC. It encodes CASVGTGGAYEQYF.

The chain joins TRBV10-3 to TRBJ1-2; D not resolved. The length of the CDR3 is 12 residues. V was pared by 11 bases and J by 0 bases, with 10 bases between. CDR1 ENHRY and CDR2 SYGVKD come from the germline V gene. This CDR3 reads CALGGTNYGYTF. CDR3 coding DNA: TGTGCCCTAGGCGGAACTAACTATGGCTACACCTTC.

This clonotype has more than one count but fewer than ten. Written as DNA, the CDR3 is TGTGCTAGTGGTCCGGGACAGGGGAACAATGAGCAGTTCTTC. Translation gives CASGPGQGNNEQFF. This chain uses TRBV12-5 with TRBJ2-1; 10 positions agree with TRBD1. The CDR3 spans 14 residues. V lost 5 bases and J lost 5; bases outside the gene matches: 3. CDR1 and CDR2 (germline): LGHNT, FRNRAP. Full variable domain (rest looked up from reference TRBV12-5 and TRBJ2-1): DARVTQTPRHKVTEMGQEVTMRCQPILGHNTVFWYRQTMMQGLELLAYFRNRAPLDDSGMPKDRFSAEMPDATLATLKIQPSEPRDSAVYFCASGPGQGNNEQFFGPGTRLTVL.

The chain uses TRBV6-7 and TRBJ2-5; 14 bases fit TRBD2. TRBV6-7 is identified as an open reading frame with a role that is uncertain. V trimming: 1 base; J trimming: 4 bases; junction bases outside the gene matches: 8. The CDR3 runs 18 residues. Here the CDR3 DNA reads TGTGCCAGCAGTTACTTTACTCCCGGGACTAGCGGGAGAGAGACCCAGTACTTC. It translates to CASSYFTPGTSGRETQYF.

The rearrangement joins TRBV5-1 to TRBJ2-5, with TRBD2 matching over 11 bases. The CDR3 length is 16 residues. CDR1 is SGHRS, CDR2 YFSETQ, per germline. V shed 5 bases and J 1 base; nucleotides not matched to a gene: 7. CDR3 region: CASRKTSGRPQETQYF. The CDR3 DNA follows: TGCGCCAGCAGAAAAACTAGCGGGAGACCCCAAGAGACCCAGTACTTC. Full variable domain (missing parts from reference TRBV5-1 and TRBJ2-5): KAGVTQTPRYLIKTRGQQVTLSCSPISGHRSVSWYQQTPGQGLQFLFEYFSETQRNKGNFPGRFSGRQFSNSRSEMNVSTLELGDSALYLCASRKTSGRPQETQYFGPGTRLLVL.

CDR3 nucleotides: TGTGCCAGCAGCAAAAATGGGGGGTCGGACTATGGCTACACCTTC. It encodes CASSKNGGSDYGYTF. The chain couples TRBV7-3 to TRBJ1-2; perhaps TRBD1 as D (5 bases). Trimming shortened V by 5 bases and J by 3 bases, and 16 bases separated the two germline ends. Germline lookup yields CDR1 SGHTA and CDR2 FQGTGA. This CDR3 has 15 residues.

The chain joins TRBV6-5 to TRBJ2-7; D is possibly TRBD2 (7 bases). Trimming cost V 2 bases and J 0 bases, with 11 bases left between them. This CDR3 is built from 15 residues. Per germline, CDR1 MNHEY and CDR2 SVGAGI. CDR3 nucleotide sequence: TGTGCCAGCAGTTACATGCGGGGGCTCTCCTACGAGCAGTACTTC. It translates to CASSYMRGLSYEQYF.

J is TRBJ2-7 and V is TRBV2; D tentatively reads TRBD1 or TRBD2 (6 bases each). The CDR3 has 11 amino acids. Germline assignment: CDR1 SNHLY and CDR2 FYNNEI. The V end lost 8 bases, the J end lost 5 bases, and 10 bases lay between the germline ends. CDR3 in amino acids: CASDRGHEQYF. CDR3 sequence (DNA): TGTGCCAGCGATCGGGGGCACGAGCAGTACTTC.

J is TRBJ2-1 and V is TRBV12-3 or TRBV12-4; 12 positions agree with TRBD2. With V trimmed by 6 bases and J by 4 bases, 7 bases remained unmatched. This CDR3 has 16 amino acids. The CDR3 DNA reads as TGTGCCAGCAGGCGAGGGACTAGCGGGCTGTACAATGAGCAGTTCTTC. This codes for CASRRGTSGLYNEQFF.

The chain has TRBV12-3 or TRBV12-4 and TRBJ2-1; possible D gene TRBD2, 5 bases. The J call could be wrong; TRBJ2-7 is a better fit for the DNA end. The CDR3 is 14 residues long. Written as DNA, the CDR3 is TGTGCCAGCAGTTTTAGCCGGACTGCCTACGAGCAGTACTTC. Amino acids: CASSFSRTAYEQYF.

The gene calls are TRBV29-1 and TRBJ2-2; TRBD2 agrees at 11 bases. CDR3 size: 18 residues. The V gene end was trimmed by 3 bases and the J gene end by 1 base; junction bases not matched to a gene: 10. From germline, CDR1 is SQVTM and CDR2 ANQGSEA. CDR3 residues: CSVELPKTSGVNTGELFF. CDR3 in DNA: TGCAGCGTTGAGCTACCTAAGACTAGCGGGGTGAACACCGGGGAGCTGTTTTTT.

This clonotype turned up a few times. This rearrangement joins TRBV27 to TRBJ2-3, with unresolved D. Germline V gene sequence: CDR1 MNHEY, CDR2 SMNVEV (reference sequence). Trimming removed 1 base at V and 3 bases at J, with 11 bases between. The CDR3 sequence is 15 residues long. The CDR3 reads CASSLFETMTDTQYF. In DNA, the CDR3 is TGTGCCAGCAGTTTATTCGAGACAATGACAGATACGCAGTATTTT.

This chain joins TRBV10-3 and TRBJ2-3; 9 bases map to TRBD1. The CDR3 runs 13 residues. The trim removed 11 bases at V and 1 base at J, leaving 4 bases unmatched. The germline V gene has CDR1 ENHRY and CDR2 SYGVKD. DNA for the CDR3: TGTGCCTTTCGGACAGGGGGCACAGATACGCAGTATTTT. The encoded protein is CAFRTGGTDTQYF.

The CDR3 region has the DNA TGTGCCAGCAGCTTGGGTACACAGGTGAAAGATACGCAGTATTTT. Translated: CASSLGTQVKDTQYF. The gene calls are TRBV13 and TRBJ2-3; D might be TRBD1 (5 bases). Trimming shortened V by 3 bases and J by 5 bases, and 15 bases separated the two germline ends. CDR3 length equals 15 residues. CDR1 is PRHDT and CDR2 is FYEKMQ in the germline V gene (reference sequence).

The genes are TRBV12-3 or TRBV12-4 and TRBJ2-1; no definite D call. Trimming left V 4 bases short and J 2 bases short, with 6 bases between. The CDR3 is 13 residues long. Here the CDR3 reads CASSWEPYNEQFF. The DNA of the CDR3 is TGTGCCAGCAGTTGGGAACCCTACAATGAGCAGTTCTTC.

A few counts support this clonotype. The CDR3, as DNA: TGTGCCAGCAATGGGGACAAGAATCAGCCCCAGCATTTT. As protein: CASNGDKNQPQHF. V gene TRBV7-8 combines with J gene TRBJ1-5; D is possibly TRBD1 (6 bases). V lost 7 bases and J 4 bases, leaving 11 bases between the germline ends. This CDR3 spans 13 amino acids. Germline V gene data show CDR1 as SGHVS and CDR2 as FQNEAQ.

This chain connects TRBV20-1 to TRBJ2-4, with D perhaps TRBD1 (6 bases). The closer fit of TRBJ2-7 to the DNA end suggests the J call may be wrong. This CDR3 spans 14 amino acids. The germline V gene encodes CDR1 DFQATT and CDR2 SNEGSKA (reference sequence). This CDR3 is CSARGVGPRGEQYF. For the CDR3, the DNA is TGCAGTGCTAGGGGGGTCGGACCCAGGGGCGAGCAGTACTTC.

This chain links TRBV29-1 with TRBJ1-1; D is unclear. Trimming removed 7 bases from V and 0 bases from J, with 9 bases in between. CDR3 size: 12 residues. Germline CDR1 is SQVTM and CDR2 is ANQGSEA. The CDR3 loop is CSADEMNTEAFF. The CDR3 nucleotides are TGCAGCGCCGATGAAATGAACACTGAAGCTTTCTTT.

In its sample, this clonotype was seen a few times. CDR3 loop: CASSPRTKTHEQFF. As DNA, the CDR3 is TGTGCCAGCAGCCCACGGACTAAAACTCATGAGCAGTTCTTC. V is TRBV7-2 and J is TRBJ2-1; D might be TRBD2 (6 bases). This CDR3 is built from 14 residues. Germline CDR1 is SGHTA and CDR2 is FQGNSA. With 5 bases removed from V and 8 bases from J, the gap between germline ends came to 16 bases.

J is TRBJ2-1 and V is TRBV20-1, with 13 bases identical to TRBD2. This CDR3 has 15 residues. V lost 6 bases and J lost 6; bases outside the gene matches: 8. Germline V lookup: CDR1 DFQATT, CDR2 SNEGSKA (reference sequence). The CDR3 sequence is CSAPPRLAGGNEQFF. CDR3 in DNA: TGCAGTGCACCCCCCAGACTAGCGGGGGGCAATGAGCAGTTCTTC.

The rearrangement uses TRBV7-9 and TRBJ2-2, with TRBD1 matching over 7 bases. V shed 4 bases, J shed 6 bases, and the junction held 5 bases outside the gene matches. The CDR3 runs 14 residues. The germline gives CDR1 SEHNR, CDR2 FQNEAQ (reference sequence). The CDR3 sequence is CASSSTGFPGELFF. The DNA of the CDR3 is TGTGCCAGCAGCTCGACAGGGTTTCCCGGGGAGCTGTTTTTT.

The chain carries TRBV15 and TRBJ2-7, with 12 bases aligning to TRBD2. The germline gives CDR1 LNHNV, CDR2 YYDKDF (reference sequence). The CDR3 has 13 residues. The V segment lost 6 bases and the J segment 5 bases; nucleotides outside the gene matches: 2. The DNA of the CDR3 is TGTGCCACCAGGAGGACTAGCGGGAACGAGCAGTACTTC. Translation gives CATRRTSGNEQYF.

J is TRBJ2-2 and V is TRBV6-5, with a weak D call TRBD1 (5 bases). This CDR3 comprises 15 residues. Trimming took 2 bases from V and 0 from J, leaving 7 bases between them. From germline, CDR1 is MNHEY and CDR2 SVGAGI. The CDR3 DNA follows: TGTGCCAGCAGTTACGCACAGGCGAACACCGGGGAGCTGTTTTTT. This encodes CASSYAQANTGELFF.

About this clonotype: A much larger clone sits a single nucleotide away, making a read error possible. This chain links TRBV7-2 with TRBJ2-7; 9 bases align to TRBD2. The CDR3 is 15 amino acids. CDR1 and CDR2 from the germline V gene are SGHTA and FQGNSA. After removal of 1 base from V and 2 bases from J, the junction contained 3 bases not matched to a gene. CDR3 protein: CASSLGASGAYEQYF. The CDR3 coding sequence is TGTGCCAGCAGCTTAGGGGCTAGCGGGGCCTACGAGCAGTACTTC.

The chain links TRBV20-1 to TRBJ1-2; D perhaps matches TRBD1 (6 bases). The CDR3 length is 13 residues. Germline V CDR1 and CDR2: DFQATT, SNEGSKA (reference sequence). V was clipped by 3 bases and J by 4 bases, with 12 bases between them. The CDR3 DNA reads TGCAGTGCTAGGACAGGCTCGGGCTATGGCTACACCTTC. Residues: CSARTGSGYGYTF.

This chain links TRBV29-1 with TRBJ1-1, with TRBD1 as a possible D gene (5 bases). The CDR3 has 12 amino acids. From germline, CDR1 is SQVTM and CDR2 ANQGSEA. Trimming removed 4 bases from V and 4 bases from J, with 10 bases in between. CDR3 nucleotide sequence: TGCAGCGTTGGGGACTGGGGCACTGAAGCTTTCTTT. Translating gives CSVGDWGTEAFF.

Only a few counts were recorded for this clonotype. The V and J genes are TRBV9 and TRBJ2-4; 7 nucleotides line up with TRBD2. Germline V gene data show CDR1 as SGDLS and CDR2 as YYNGEE. This CDR3 comprises 17 residues. The trim removed 0 bases at V and 0 bases at J, leaving 6 bases unmatched. CDR3 in DNA: TGTGCCAGCAGCGTAGACCCTACGGGAGGAGCCAAAAACATTCAGTACTTC. Its protein is CASSVDPTGGAKNIQYF.